The 13 T cell receptor beta chains listed next were all sequenced from one sample in a study of patients and donors after allogeneic stem cell transplantation. TCRdb reprocessed the RT-PCR reads with MiXCR, giving one entry per CDR3 protein. The sample consists of about a million distinct CDR3 sequences, roughly 18% of them appearing once. The specimen sequenced was blood, either unsorted or a sorted T cell fraction (not recorded which). These receptors were collected from a human donor who was either an allogeneic HSCT recipient or a stem cell or donor lymphocyte infusion donor (not recorded which). It is not recorded whose cells these are; they may come from a transplant donor.

This clonotype was counted between two and nine times. The V call is TRBV6-5, the J call TRBJ2-7, with TRBD2 identical over 7 bases. CDR1 and CDR2 (germline): MNHEY, SVGAGI. V shed 4 bases, J shed 6 bases, and the junction held 6 bases outside the gene matches. The CDR3 spans 13 residues. The CDR3 loop reads CASSSRGRVEQYF. The CDR3 region has the DNA TGTGCCAGCAGTTCTCGGGGGAGGGTCGAGCAGTACTTC.

The rearrangement uses TRBV29-1 and TRBJ2-1, with D tentatively TRBD1 or TRBD2 (5 bases each). The CDR3 spans 13 residues. V lost 7 bases, J lost 2 bases, and 12 bases lay in between. CDR1 is SQVTM and CDR2 is ANQGSEA in the germline V gene. CDR3 coding DNA: TGCAGCGCCGAAGGGACCGCCTACAATGAGCAGTTCTTC. It yields the protein CSAEGTAYNEQFF.

This chain uses TRBV10-3 with TRBJ2-1; the D is unclear. CDR1 ENHRY and CDR2 SYGVKD come from the germline V gene. CDR3 size: 13 residues. Deletions cut 7 bases from V and 8 bases from J, with 15 bases between. The DNA of the CDR3 is TGTGCCATCAAGAGCCAAAATGGGGATGAGCAGTTCTTC. Translation: CAIKSQNGDEQFF.

The sample holds a few counts of this clonotype. J is TRBJ1-1 and V is TRBV5-1, with D hard to call. Trimming took off 3 bases at V and 1 base at J, with 19 bases between the two ends. The germline gives CDR1 SGHRS, CDR2 YFSETQ. The CDR3 extends over 17 amino acids. The CDR3 sequence: CASSSITKGSGNTEAFF. The CDR3 region has the DNA TGCGCCAGCAGCTCAATAACCAAGGGAAGCGGGAACACTGAAGCTTTCTTT.

V usage is TRBV11-3 and J usage is TRBJ2-1; D perhaps matches TRBD2 (6 bases). Germline V lookup: CDR1 SGHNT, CDR2 YENEEA. The V gene lost 2 bases and the J gene lost 9 bases, with 8 bases spanning the gap. CDR3 size: 12 residues. Here the CDR3 reads CASSLRGFEQFF. The CDR3, as DNA: TGTGCCAGCAGCTTACGGGGGTTTGAGCAGTTCTTC.

V and J are TRBV5-1 and TRBJ1-3; no definite D call. The V end lost 2 bases, the J end lost 0 bases, and 12 bases lay between the germline ends. In germline, CDR1 is SGHRS, CDR2 YFSETQ. The CDR3 has 16 amino acids. The CDR3 sequence is CASSLGSSSSGNTIYF. The CDR3 nucleotides read TGCGCCAGCAGCTTAGGCTCCTCGAGCTCTGGAAACACCATATATTTT.

V gene TRBV20-1 combines with J gene TRBJ2-7; maybe TRBD1 (5 bases). CDR3 length equals 13 residues. CDR1 DFQATT and CDR2 SNEGSKA come from the germline V gene (reference sequence). With 6 bases removed from V and 0 bases from J, the gap between germline ends came to 12 bases. This chain's CDR3 is CSAATEVSYEQYF. The CDR3 DNA follows: TGCAGTGCGGCGACAGAAGTCTCCTACGAGCAGTACTTC.

V gene TRBV5-1 combines with J gene TRBJ1-3, with D tentatively TRBD1 (5 bases). Between the trimmed V and J ends, which lost 4 bases and 0 bases, there was a span of 20 bases. CDR1 is SGHRS, CDR2 YFSETQ, per germline. The CDR3 length is 18 residues. The CDR3 region is CASSPTGGNYLSGNTIYF. The CDR3 DNA sequence: TGCGCCAGCAGCCCCACAGGAGGAAATTACCTCTCTGGAAACACCATATATTTT.

This clonotype was counted a few times. This chain uses TRBV20-1 with TRBJ2-7, with TRBD2 matching over 11 bases. The germline V gene encodes CDR1 DFQATT and CDR2 SNEGSKA (reference sequence). Trimming took 5 bases from V and 3 from J; bases not matched to a gene: 3. The CDR3 covers 13 residues. CDR3 region: CSASGTSGYEQYF. The CDR3 coding sequence is TGCAGTGCTTCCGGGACTAGCGGCTACGAGCAGTACTTC.

This clonotype was observed a few times. CDR3 bases: TGTGCCAGCAGCGGACAGGGGCATTCACTGAACACTGAAGCTTTCTTT. It codes for CASSGQGHSLNTEAFF. This sequence joins TRBV12-3 or TRBV12-4 and TRBJ1-1; TRBD1 agrees at 9 bases. The J segment lost 0 bases and the V segment lost 6 bases, leaving 8 bases of the junction unmatched. The CDR3 contains 16 residues.

This clonotype has a count of ten or more. The chain has TRBV7-9 and TRBJ2-5; D remains ambiguous. CDR3 size: 14 residues. Germline V gene lookup returns CDR1 SEHNR and CDR2 FQNEAQ (reference sequence). Between the trimmed V and J ends, which lost 5 bases and 4 bases, there was a span of 14 bases. The CDR3 reads CASSRSTTGETQYF. For the CDR3, the DNA is TGTGCCAGCAGCCGATCGACAACGGGAGAGACCCAGTACTTC.

This clonotype was observed a few times. The chain carries TRBV9 and TRBJ1-3; perhaps TRBD1 as D (6 bases). V was cut by 0 bases and J by 3 bases, with 10 bases left in between. Germline V gene lookup returns CDR1 SGDLS and CDR2 YYNGEE. The CDR3 has 15 amino acids. The CDR3 loop reads CASSVGGAGGNTIYF. The DNA of the CDR3 is TGTGCCAGCAGCGTAGGGGGGGCAGGTGGAAACACCATATATTTT. The variable domain in full, with the rest retrieved from reference TRBV9 and TRBJ1-3, is DSGVTQTPKHLITATGQRVTLRCSPRSGDLSVYWYQQSLDQGLQFLIQYYNGEERAKGNILERFSAQQFPDLHSELNLSSLELGDSALYFCASSVGGAGGNTIYFGEGSWLTVV.

The chain employs TRBV6-5 and TRBJ2-7, with no clear D. Trimming stripped 2 bases from V and 9 bases from J, with 8 bases between. The length of the CDR3 is 11 residues. The V gene's germline CDR1 is MNHEY and CDR2 SVGAGI. The CDR3 coding sequence is TGTGCCAGCAGTTACGAGGCAGGGCAGTACTTC. Protein sequence: CASSYEAGQYF.